This T cell receptor (beta chain) stems from a study of OX40 agonist ivuxolimab in advanced cancers. Generated by immunoSEQ multiplex PCR, the TCRdb table keeps only in-frame clones and is missing some. The sample holds 36,000 or so clones, roughly three quarters seen once. Germline lookup yields CDR1 SNHLY and CDR2 FYNNEI. The CDR3 runs to 13 residues. V was shortened by 4 bases and J by 2 bases, with 8 bases between the two germline ends. This clone was picked up one time. The chain joins TRBV2 to TRBJ1-1; no definite D call. The origin of this receptor is an adult with an advanced solid tumor such as melanoma, head and neck, liver or kidney cancer. Specimen: CD4+ or CD8+ T cells sorted from blood, collected in a trial of the OX40 agonist ivuxolimab. CDR3 amino acids: CASSVALNTEAFF. The CDR3 region has the DNA TGTGCCAGCAGTGTTGCCTTAAACACTGAAGCTTTCTTT. The full variable domain, completed using reference TRBV2 and TRBJ1-1, is EPEVTQTPSHQVTQMGQEVILRCVPISNHLYFYWYRQILGQKVEFLVSFYNNEISEKSEIFDDQFSVERPDGSNFTLKIRSTKLEDSAMYFCASSVALNTEAFFGQGTRLTVV.